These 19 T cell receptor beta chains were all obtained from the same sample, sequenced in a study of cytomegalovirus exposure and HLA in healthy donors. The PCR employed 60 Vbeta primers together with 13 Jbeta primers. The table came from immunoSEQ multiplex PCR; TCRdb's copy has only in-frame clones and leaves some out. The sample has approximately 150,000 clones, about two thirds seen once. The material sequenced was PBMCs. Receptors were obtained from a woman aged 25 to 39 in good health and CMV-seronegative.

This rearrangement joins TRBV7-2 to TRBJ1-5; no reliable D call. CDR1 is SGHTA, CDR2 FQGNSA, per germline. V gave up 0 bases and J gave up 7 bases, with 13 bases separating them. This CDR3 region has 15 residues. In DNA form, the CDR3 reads TGTGCCAGCAGCTTAGCAGGTCACCTCGGGCAGCCCCAGCATTTT. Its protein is CASSLAGHLGQPQHF.

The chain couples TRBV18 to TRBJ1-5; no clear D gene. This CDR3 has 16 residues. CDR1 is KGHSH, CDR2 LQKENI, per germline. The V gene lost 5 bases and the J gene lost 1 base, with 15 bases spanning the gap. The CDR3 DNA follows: TGTGCCAGCTCAACAATGACCCCACAGAGCAATCAGCCCCAGCATTTT. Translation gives CASSTMTPQSNQPQHF.

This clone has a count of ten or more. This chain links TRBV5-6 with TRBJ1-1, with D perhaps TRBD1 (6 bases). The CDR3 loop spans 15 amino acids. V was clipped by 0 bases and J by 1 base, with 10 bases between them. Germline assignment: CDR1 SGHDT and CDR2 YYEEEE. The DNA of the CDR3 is TGTGCCAGCAGCTTGGTGGGGGCAAGGAACACTGAAGCTTTCTTT. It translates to CASSLVGARNTEAFF.

CDR3 nucleotides: TGTGCCGAGCGGACAGGGGGCCGATTAGAGACCCAGTACTTC. Encoded protein: CAERTGGRLETQYF. The chain combines TRBV7-3 with TRBJ2-5; 11 bases map to TRBD1. V shed 11 bases, J shed 4 bases, and the junction held 9 bases outside the gene matches. Germline V gives CDR1 SGHTA, CDR2 FQGTGA. The CDR3 is 14 amino acids.

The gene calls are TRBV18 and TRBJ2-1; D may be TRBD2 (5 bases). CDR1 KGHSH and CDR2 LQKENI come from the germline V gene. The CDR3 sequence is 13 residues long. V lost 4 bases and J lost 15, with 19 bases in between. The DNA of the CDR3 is TGTGCCAGCTCACAAACCCTTGAGGGCTTACCGTTCTTC. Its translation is CASSQTLEGLPFF.

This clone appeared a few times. CDR3 in amino acids: CASSGRGGGLEDAYNEQFF. The CDR3 region has the DNA TGTGCCAGCAGCGGGCGAGGGGGGGGTTTGGAGGACGCCTACAATGAGCAGTTCTTC. The chain employs TRBV9 and TRBJ2-1, with D possibly being TRBD2 (7 bases). The CDR3 loop spans 19 amino acids. Looked up from germline, CDR1 is SGDLS and CDR2 is YYNGEE. Trimming cost V 3 bases and J 2 bases, with 24 bases left between them.

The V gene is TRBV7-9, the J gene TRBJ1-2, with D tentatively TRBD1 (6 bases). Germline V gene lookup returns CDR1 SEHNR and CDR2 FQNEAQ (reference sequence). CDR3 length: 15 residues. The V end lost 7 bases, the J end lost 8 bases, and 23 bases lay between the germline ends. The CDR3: CASTRQGFAGGGYTF. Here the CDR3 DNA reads TGTGCCAGCACCAGGCAGGGGTTCGCCGGGGGGGGCTACACCTTC.

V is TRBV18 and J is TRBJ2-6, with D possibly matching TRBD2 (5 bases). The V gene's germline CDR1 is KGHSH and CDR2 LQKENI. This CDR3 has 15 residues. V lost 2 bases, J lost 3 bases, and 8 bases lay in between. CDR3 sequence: CASSPTGIGANVLTF. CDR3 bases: TGTGCCAGCTCACCAACCGGGATTGGGGCCAACGTCCTGACTTTC.

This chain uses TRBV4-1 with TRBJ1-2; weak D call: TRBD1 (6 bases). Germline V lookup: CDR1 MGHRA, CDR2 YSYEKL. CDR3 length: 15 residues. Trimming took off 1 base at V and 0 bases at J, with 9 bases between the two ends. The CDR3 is CASSQGGGANYGYTF. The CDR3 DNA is TGCGCCAGCAGCCAAGGAGGGGGAGCTAACTATGGCTACACCTTC.

The CDR3 nucleotides read TGTGCCAGCAGTTATAACAGACATCACAATTCACCCCTCCACTTT. Translation gives CASSYNRHHNSPLHF. The chain has TRBV28 and TRBJ1-6; D is ambiguous. The CDR3 loop spans 15 amino acids. In germline, CDR1 is MDHEN, CDR2 SYDVKM. The germline V and J ends were trimmed by 4 bases and 7 bases, with 14 bases remaining between them.

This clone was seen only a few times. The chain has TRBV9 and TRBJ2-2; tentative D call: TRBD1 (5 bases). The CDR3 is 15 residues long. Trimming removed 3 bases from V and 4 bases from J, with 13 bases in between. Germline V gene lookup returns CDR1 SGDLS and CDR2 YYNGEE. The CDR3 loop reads CASSEGRVATGELFF. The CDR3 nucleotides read TGTGCCAGCAGCGAGGGCAGGGTCGCCACCGGGGAGCTGTTTTTT.

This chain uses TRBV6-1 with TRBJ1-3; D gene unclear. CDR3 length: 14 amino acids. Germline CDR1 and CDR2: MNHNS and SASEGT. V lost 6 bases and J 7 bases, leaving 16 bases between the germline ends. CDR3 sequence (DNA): TGTGCCAGCAGGATAAATACGGTTTGGAACACCATATATTTT. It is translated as CASRINTVWNTIYF.

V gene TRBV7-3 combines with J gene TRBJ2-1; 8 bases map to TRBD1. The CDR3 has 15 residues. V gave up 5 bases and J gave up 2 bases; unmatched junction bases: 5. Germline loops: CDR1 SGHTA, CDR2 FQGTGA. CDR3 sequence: CASSPGQAPYNEQFF. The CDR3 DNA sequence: TGTGCCAGCAGCCCGGGACAGGCCCCCTACAATGAGCAGTTCTTC.

The CDR3 is CASSPHEGGTDTQYF. The CDR3 nucleotides are TGTGCCAGCAGCCCCCATGAGGGGGGGACAGATACGCAGTATTTT. This rearrangement joins TRBV9 to TRBJ2-3; D might be TRBD2 (7 bases). Germline V gene lookup returns CDR1 SGDLS and CDR2 YYNGEE. V lost 4 bases and J lost 3, with 15 bases in between. The CDR3 runs to 15 residues. Full variable domain (remainder filled in from reference TRBV9 and TRBJ2-3): DSGVTQTPKHLITATGQRVTLRCSPRSGDLSVYWYQQSLDQGLQFLIQYYNGEERAKGNILERFSAQQFPDLHSELNLSSLELGDSALYFCASSPHEGGTDTQYFGPGTRLTVL.

DNA of the CDR3: TGTGCCAGCTCCCGGTCGACTAATGAAAAACTGTTTTTT. Translating it yields CASSRSTNEKLFF. The chain combines TRBV18 with TRBJ1-4; D unclear. The ends were cut back, 6 bases at V and 2 bases at J, with 7 bases in the middle. The length of the CDR3 is 13 residues. Germline V lookup: CDR1 KGHSH, CDR2 LQKENI.

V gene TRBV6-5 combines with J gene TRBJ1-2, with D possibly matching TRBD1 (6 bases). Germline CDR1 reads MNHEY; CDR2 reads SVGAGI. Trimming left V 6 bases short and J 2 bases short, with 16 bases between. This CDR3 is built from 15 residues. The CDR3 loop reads CASSHGGTLNYGYTF. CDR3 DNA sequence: TGTGCCAGCAGCCACGGTGGGACATTGAACTATGGCTACACCTTC.

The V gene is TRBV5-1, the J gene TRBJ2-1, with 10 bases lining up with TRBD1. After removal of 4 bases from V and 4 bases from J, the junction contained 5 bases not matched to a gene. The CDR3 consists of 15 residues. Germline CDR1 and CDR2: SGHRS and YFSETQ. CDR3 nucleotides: TGCGCCAGCAGCCCACGACAGGGGGCGTACAATGAGCAGTTCTTC. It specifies CASSPRQGAYNEQFF.

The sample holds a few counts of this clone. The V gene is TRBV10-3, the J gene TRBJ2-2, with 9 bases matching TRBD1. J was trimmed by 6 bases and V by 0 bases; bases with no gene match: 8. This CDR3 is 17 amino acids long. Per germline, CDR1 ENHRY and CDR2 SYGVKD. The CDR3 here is CAISESNPDRGSGELFF. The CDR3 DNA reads TGTGCCATCAGTGAGTCGAACCCGGACAGGGGATCCGGGGAGCTGTTTTTT.

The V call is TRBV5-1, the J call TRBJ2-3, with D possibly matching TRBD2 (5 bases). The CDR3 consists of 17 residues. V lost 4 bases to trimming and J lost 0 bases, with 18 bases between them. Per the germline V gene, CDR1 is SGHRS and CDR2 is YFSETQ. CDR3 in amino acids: CASSRRTPGDSTDTQYF. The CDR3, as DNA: TGCGCCAGCAGCCGCCGGACCCCCGGGGATAGCACAGATACGCAGTATTTT.